Below, one T cell receptor (beta chain) is given with its context. The data originate from a study of cytomegalovirus exposure and HLA in healthy donors. 13 Jbeta primers and 60 Vbeta primers were used for the PCR. The table came from immunoSEQ multiplex PCR; TCRdb's copy has only in-frame clones and leaves some out. The data show approximately 40,000 clones, approximately 71% seen once. Per germline, CDR1 SGHAT and CDR2 FQNNGV. This CDR3 is 15 amino acids long. J gave up 7 bases and V 5 bases, and 6 bases lay outside the gene matches. This TCR came from a man aged 45 to 65 in good health and CMV-seropositive. The J gene is TRBJ1-4, the V gene TRBV11-2; 11 nucleotides align to TRBD1. Sequencing input: PBMCs. CDR3 in DNA: TGTGCCAGCAGCCTAGGGGACAGGGGGATTGAAAAACTGTTTTTT. Amino acids: CASSLGDRGIEKLFF.